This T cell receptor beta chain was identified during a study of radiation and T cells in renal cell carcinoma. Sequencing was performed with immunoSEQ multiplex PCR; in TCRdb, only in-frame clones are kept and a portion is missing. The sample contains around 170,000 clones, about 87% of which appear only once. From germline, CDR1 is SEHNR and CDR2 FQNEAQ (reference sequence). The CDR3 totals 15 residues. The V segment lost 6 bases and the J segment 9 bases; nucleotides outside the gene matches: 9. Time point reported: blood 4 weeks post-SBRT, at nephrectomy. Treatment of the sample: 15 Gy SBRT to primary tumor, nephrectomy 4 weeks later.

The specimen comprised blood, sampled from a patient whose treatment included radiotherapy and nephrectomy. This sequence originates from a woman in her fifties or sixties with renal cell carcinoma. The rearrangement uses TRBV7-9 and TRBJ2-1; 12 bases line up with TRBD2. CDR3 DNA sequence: TGTGCCAGCAGTTCTTCTAGCGGGGGGGTCTCTGAGCAGTTCTTC. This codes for CASSSSSGGVSEQFF.